This TCR beta chain came from a study of memory CD4+ T cells and cytomegalovirus serostatus. Study observations and caveats: Suggested: most of the CMV-linked TCR signature lies in CD4+ memory cells.

Germline V CDR1 and CDR2: KGHSH, LQKENI. V gave up 2 bases and J gave up 2 bases, with 18 bases separating them. This CDR3 spans 17 amino acids. Method: immunoSEQ multiplex PCR; TCRdb's copy keeps in-frame clones and lacks some. Among 50,000 to 70,000 clones listed, roughly 80% were seen once. Single viable CD3+CD4+CD8-CD45RO+ cells were sorted as the memory CD4+ T cells. This clone has only a few counts. Its antigen is undetermined. This chain uses TRBV18 with TRBJ1-1; perhaps TRBD1 as D (5 bases). Input material: memory CD4+ T cells from blood. The clonotype was recovered from an adult in good health and CMV-seronegative. The CDR3 loop is CASSPGPVGQTNTEAFF. CDR3 DNA sequence: TGTGCCAGCTCACCAGGACCTGTTGGACAAACTAACACTGAAGCTTTCTTT.